This T cell receptor beta chain came from a study of identifying expanded T cells in peripheral blood. General study findings and limits: About 1.2 clones differed between technical replicates, versus around 15 and 18 over time.

The germline V gene has CDR1 GTSNPN and CDR2 SVGIG (reference sequence). Unmatched junction bases numbered 6, after V lost 4 bases and J lost 4 bases. The CDR3 runs 13 residues. As concerns this clone: Antigen specificity is unknown.

Only in-frame clones appear in the TCRdb table, and some are missing; sequencing was by immunoSEQ multiplex PCR. The sample has approximately 120,000 clones, less than 90% seen once; the top ten hold 8% to 9%. This receptor was taken from a person between 18 and 69 years old in good health. This chain joins TRBV30 and TRBJ2-7; 8 bases line up with TRBD1. What was sequenced was blood. The CDR3 loop reads CAWKAGGFYEQYF. The CDR3 DNA is TGTGCCTGGAAGGCAGGGGGCTTTTACGAGCAGTACTTC.